This is a list of T cell receptor beta chains from one sample in a study of blood T cell repertoires in COVID-19. The repertoire was sequenced with immunoSEQ multiplex PCR; TCRdb's copy has only in-frame clones and lacks some. The sample gives hundreds of thousands of clones, 85% of which show up once; under 2% is in the top ten. Sequenced material: PBMCs or T cells enriched from blood (not recorded which). These receptors were collected from a woman younger than 45 who had been exposed to COVID-19. Both conserved end residues are part of each CDR3. Fields, in order: J gene, clone size, V gene, D gene, CDR3 DNA, CDR3 protein. A D gene is named only where the DNA matches it firmly. Only part of the rows carry a size: once, few, many, or a class if the clone is expanded.

j_gene: TRBJ1-5; abundance: NA; v_gene: TRBV28; d_gene: TRBD1; CDR3nt: TGTGCCAGCAACCGCCCGCCGGGACAGGGGGTTCAGCCCCAGCATTTT; CDR3aa: CASNRPPGQGVQPQHF
j_gene: TRBJ2-1; abundance: NA; v_gene: TRBV11-1; d_gene: TRBD1; CDR3nt: TGTGCCAGCAGCTCGACCCGACAGGGCTCCTACAATGAGCAGTTCTTC; CDR3aa: CASSSTRQGSYNEQFF
j_gene: TRBJ1-2; abundance: NA; v_gene: TRBV28; d_gene: TRBD1; CDR3nt: TGTGCCAGCAGTACTCCGGGACAGGCTTATGGCTACACCTTC; CDR3aa: CASSTPGQAYGYTF
j_gene: TRBJ1-4; abundance: NA; v_gene: TRBV5-5; d_gene: TRBD1; CDR3nt: TGTGCCAGCAGCTTTGGAAGGGGGCCCCGGGAGGAAAAACTGTTTTTT; CDR3aa: CASSFGRGPREEKLFF
j_gene: TRBJ2-5; abundance: NA; v_gene: TRBV2; d_gene: NA; CDR3nt: TGTGCCAGCAGTGAAATGGGACTCCAAGAGACCCAGTACTTC; CDR3aa: CASSEMGLQETQYF
j_gene: TRBJ2-7; abundance: NA; v_gene: TRBV28; d_gene: TRBD2; CDR3nt: TGTGCCAGCAGTTTACGGTCCAGCGGGGACTACGAGCAGTACTTC; CDR3aa: CASSLRSSGDYEQYF
j_gene: TRBJ1-2; abundance: many; v_gene: TRBV19; d_gene: TRBD1; CDR3nt: TGTGCCAGTAAGAGGGCCGGACAGGGGTATGGCTACACCTTC; CDR3aa: CASKRAGQGYGYTF
j_gene: TRBJ2-1; abundance: NA; v_gene: TRBV25-1; d_gene: TRBD2; CDR3nt: TGTGCCAGCAGTGGTCCGGTAGCGGGGCCTTCCTACAATGAGCAGTTCTTC; CDR3aa: CASSGPVAGPSYNEQFF
j_gene: TRBJ1-6; abundance: NA; v_gene: TRBV5-4; d_gene: NA; CDR3nt: TGTGCCAGCAGCTTGTCAGGGGCGTCTCATTCACCCCTCCACTTT; CDR3aa: CASSLSGASHSPLHF
j_gene: TRBJ2-5; abundance: once; v_gene: TRBV12-5; d_gene: TRBD2; CDR3nt: TGTGCTAGTGGTTTGGCCGGACTAGCGGGAGGGCCGCTTCAAGAGACCCAGTACTTC; CDR3aa: CASGLAGLAGGPLQETQYF
j_gene: TRBJ2-5; abundance: NA; v_gene: TRBV6-5; d_gene: NA; CDR3nt: TGTGCCAGCAGTTACGGGGCCGCGGGGCAAGAGACCCAGTACTTC; CDR3aa: CASSYGAAGQETQYF
j_gene: TRBJ1-6; abundance: NA; v_gene: TRBV27; d_gene: TRBD1; CDR3nt: TGTGCCAGCACCCTAGGGGGCAGTTCCAATTCACCCCTCCACTTT; CDR3aa: CASTLGGSSNSPLHF
j_gene: TRBJ1-3; abundance: NA; v_gene: TRBV19; d_gene: NA; CDR3nt: TGTGCCAGCACCGACAGTCCTGGAAACACCATATATTTT; CDR3aa: CASTDSPGNTIYF
j_gene: TRBJ1-5; abundance: NA; v_gene: TRBV2; d_gene: NA; CDR3nt: TGTGCCGGAAGGACAGCGAATCAGCCCCAGCATTTT; CDR3aa: CAGRTANQPQHF
j_gene: TRBJ1-1; abundance: once; v_gene: TRBV5-1; d_gene: NA; CDR3nt: TGCGCCAGCAGCTTGGAGGCAGGGCCGGGGAACACTGAAGCTTTCTTT; CDR3aa: CASSLEAGPGNTEAFF
j_gene: TRBJ2-7; abundance: once; v_gene: TRBV4-2; d_gene: NA; CDR3nt: TGTGCCAGCAGCCAAGAGGGGGCCGGTTCCTACGAGCAGTACTTC; CDR3aa: CASSQEGAGSYEQYF
j_gene: TRBJ2-5; abundance: NA; v_gene: TRBV3-1/TRBV3-2; d_gene: NA; CDR3nt: TGTGCCAGCAGCCAAGAACAGGGTTCCAGAGAGACCCAGTACTTC; CDR3aa: CASSQEQGSRETQYF
j_gene: TRBJ2-2; abundance: NA; v_gene: TRBV5-1; d_gene: TRBD1; CDR3nt: TGCGCCAGCAACCCTCCCGGGACAGCCAACACCGGGGAGCTGTTTTTT; CDR3aa: CASNPPGTANTGELFF
j_gene: TRBJ1-5; abundance: NA; v_gene: TRBV28; d_gene: NA; CDR3nt: TGTGCCAGCAGTCCCCCGCCAGCGGGTAATCAGCCCCAGCATTTT; CDR3aa: CASSPPPAGNQPQHF
j_gene: TRBJ2-1; abundance: once; v_gene: TRBV18; d_gene: TRBD2; CDR3nt: TGTGCCAGCTCACCAGAGGGGAGGGATGAGCAGTTCTTC; CDR3aa: CASSPEGRDEQFF
j_gene: TRBJ1-6; abundance: NA; v_gene: TRBV7-6; d_gene: NA; CDR3nt: TGTGCCAGCAGCCGCGACGCCAGGTCAGCCCTCCACTTT; CDR3aa: CASSRDARSALHF
j_gene: TRBJ1-1; abundance: NA; v_gene: TRBV28; d_gene: NA; CDR3nt: TGTGCCAGCAGTTTAAGGGGGACGATAAACACTGAAGCTTTCTTT; CDR3aa: CASSLRGTINTEAFF
j_gene: TRBJ2-7; abundance: NA; v_gene: TRBV14; d_gene: TRBD1; CDR3nt: TGTGCCAGCAGAGGGACAGGGGCCTCCTACGAGCAGTACTTC; CDR3aa: CASRGTGASYEQYF
j_gene: TRBJ2-5; abundance: NA; v_gene: TRBV28; d_gene: NA; CDR3nt: TGTGCCAGCAGTTTTGTGGTGAGGGAGACCCAGTACTTC; CDR3aa: CASSFVVRETQYF
j_gene: TRBJ1-5; abundance: NA; v_gene: TRBV2; d_gene: NA; CDR3nt: TGTGCCAGCAGCGTCCAGATGGGTGGGCTAAATCAGCCCCAGCATTTT; CDR3aa: CASSVQMGGLNQPQHF
j_gene: TRBJ1-5; abundance: NA; v_gene: TRBV27; d_gene: NA; CDR3nt: TGTGCCAGCAGCCAGGCTCGCAATCAGCCCCAGCATTTT; CDR3aa: CASSQARNQPQHF
j_gene: TRBJ1-1; abundance: NA; v_gene: TRBV5-1; d_gene: NA; CDR3nt: TGCGCCAGCAGCTTGGCCGGAGGTTATACTGAAGCTTTCTTT; CDR3aa: CASSLAGGYTEAFF
j_gene: TRBJ1-1; abundance: NA; v_gene: TRBV7-3; d_gene: TRBD1; CDR3nt: TGTGCCAGCAGCCCAGGACAGGGAGGAAGGACTGAAGCTTTCTTT; CDR3aa: CASSPGQGGRTEAFF
j_gene: TRBJ2-5; abundance: NA; v_gene: TRBV5-1; d_gene: NA; CDR3nt: TGCGCCAGCAGTCCCAGCCGACAGGCACTGAGTGGAGAGACCCAGTACTTC; CDR3aa: CASSPSRQALSGETQYF
j_gene: TRBJ2-1; abundance: few; v_gene: TRBV27; d_gene: NA; CDR3nt: TGTGCCAGCAGATCCTTGACAGGTCTTGACTACAATGAGCAGTTCTTC; CDR3aa: CASRSLTGLDYNEQFF